This T cell receptor beta chain was recorded in a study of T cell responses to AZD1222 COVID-19 vaccine. Generated by immunoSEQ multiplex PCR, the TCRdb table keeps only in-frame clones and is missing some. The profile shows approximately 50,000 clones, 75% to 90% of them singletons. This CDR3 has 16 residues. Germline CDR1 and CDR2: MNHNY and SVGAGI (reference sequence). V trimming: 4 bases; J trimming: 3 bases; junction bases outside the gene matches: 5. The V call is TRBV6-6, the J call TRBJ2-1; 11 bases align to TRBD2. The source is an adult in good health. This specimen was peripheral blood, taken on day 0 of MenACWY control vaccination. The CDR3 protein is CASSLGTSGDYNEQFF. The CDR3, as DNA: TGTGCCAGCAGTTTAGGGACTAGCGGAGACTACAATGAGCAGTTCTTC.